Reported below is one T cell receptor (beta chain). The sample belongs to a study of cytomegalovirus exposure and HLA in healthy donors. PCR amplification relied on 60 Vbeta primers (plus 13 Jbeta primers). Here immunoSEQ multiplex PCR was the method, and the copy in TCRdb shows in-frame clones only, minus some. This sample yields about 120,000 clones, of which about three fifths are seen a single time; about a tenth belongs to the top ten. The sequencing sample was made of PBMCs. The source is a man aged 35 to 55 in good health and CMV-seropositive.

This CDR3 is CASSLRGFNQPQHF. As DNA, the CDR3 is TGTGCCAGCAGTTTGCGAGGTTTCAATCAGCCCCAGCATTTT. This rearrangement joins TRBV27 to TRBJ1-5; D is unresolved. This CDR3 is built from 14 residues. V lost 3 bases to trimming and J lost 3 bases, with 9 bases between them. From germline, CDR1 is MNHEY and CDR2 SMNVEV (reference sequence).